This TCR beta chain derives from a study of blood T cell repertoires in COVID-19. Losses at the gene ends were 1 base for V and 1 base for J; bases not matched to a gene: 4. Germline-derived CDR1 and CDR2 are SGHTA and FQGNSA. The CDR3 sequence is 15 residues long. Across 20 to 25 US areas, participants ranged in age from roughly 18 to 95 years. What the recovered Cohort 3 donors had was two negative PCRs, clearance, or symptom resolution. TCRdb's copy holds only in-frame clones and misses some; the assay was immunoSEQ multiplex PCR. This table holds just over 300,000 clones, around 86% found once. This chain connects TRBV7-2 to TRBJ2-7; TRBD2 agrees at 7 bases. The sequence was obtained from a man aged 25-45 years who had recovered from COVID-19. Sample: PBMCs or T cells enriched from blood (not recorded which). The CDR3 region has the DNA TGTGCCAGCAGCTTAGTCGCCGGGGGGTCCTACGAGCAGTACTTC. Its protein product is CASSLVAGGSYEQYF. Based on the CDR3 plus reference TRBV7-2 and TRBJ2-7, the full variable domain is GAGVSQSPSNKVTEKGKDVELRCDPISGHTALYWYRQSLGQGLEFLIYFQGNSAPDKSGLPSDRFSAERTGGSVSTLTIQRTQQEDSAVYLCASSLVAGGSYEQYFGPGTRLTVT.